The source of this T cell receptor beta chain is a study of CXCR3-negative and CXCR3-positive naive CD8 T cells. Study as a whole: Per library, roughly 1.4 +/- 0.3 million reads; 130 million to 150 million TRB reads overall.

CDR3 length: 13 amino acids. Germline-derived CDR1 and CDR2 are SQVTM and ANQGSEA. Via 5' RACE with UMI labels, TRB cDNA libraries were prepared. TCRdb reanalyzed the 5' RACE reads and collapses them to one entry per CDR3 protein, without DNA. Here the sample table reports 40,000 to 45,000 distinct CDR3 sequences. The source material was memory CD8+ T cells from blood. The source is a human donor in good health. Some clones in this sample may be carry-over from other donors' samples. V usage is TRBV29-1 and J usage is TRBJ2-4; absent DNA, TCRdb's TRBD1 call cannot be checked. The CDR3 loop is CSVVGQTKNIQYF. The full variable domain, with the rest looked up from reference TRBV29-1 and TRBJ2-4, is SAVISQKPSRDICQRGTSLTIQCQVDSQVTMMFWYRQQPGQSLTLIATANQGSEATYESGFVIDKFPISRPNLTFSTLTVSNMSPEDSSIYLCSVVGQTKNIQYFGAGTRLSVL.